Below, one T cell receptor beta chain is given with its context. The antigen is unknown. This sample stems from a study of cytomegalovirus exposure and HLA in healthy donors. Primers for the PCR totalled 60 Vbeta and 13 Jbeta. Produced via immunoSEQ multiplex PCR; TCRdb's table is partial and in-frame only. Here the sample spans some 63,000 clones, around 83% being singletons. This CDR3 has 15 residues. V lost 0 bases and J 0 bases, leaving 8 bases between the germline ends. Per the germline V gene, CDR1 is SNHLY and CDR2 is FYNNEI. The study's findings and limits: A few chains linked to CMV were shown in vitro to be specific for CMV antigens. Certain sequence variants were highly shared and formed a cluster, and this cluster was likely a sequencing artifact.

The material sequenced was PBMCs. The V call is TRBV2, the J call TRBJ2-5, with unresolved D. The receptor was isolated from a human donor in good health. The CDR3 reads CASSEAKLYQETQYF. The CDR3 DNA is TGTGCCAGCAGTGAAGCCAAACTGTACCAAGAGACCCAGTACTTC.